This is a list of T cell receptor beta chains from one sample in a study of blood T cells in healthy people across ages. In TCRdb, the 5' RACE reads were re-called with MiXCR into one record per CDR3 protein. The sample consists of 1.5 million to 2 million distinct CDR3 sequences, over 25% of them appearing once. Source material: blood. These receptors were taken from a woman aged 25 to 39 in good health. Each CDR3 is given with its conserved first and last residue. The order of the fields is CDR3 DNA, CDR3 protein, V gene, J gene, D gene, clone size. A D gene is named only where the DNA matches it firmly. Clone size is not always given. Where it is, it says once, few, many or a class for expanded clones.

DNA: TGTGCCAGCAGCAACCGGGACAGGGCCTACAATGAGCAGTTCTTC
CDR3: CASSNRDRAYNEQFF
V: TRBV14
J: TRBJ2-1
D: TRBD1
size: few

DNA: TGTGCCAGCAGCACTTCCCTGCGGGGGACACAATACTACGAGCAGTACTTC
CDR3: CASSTSLRGTQYYEQYF
V: TRBV7-2
J: TRBJ2-7
D: .
size: few

DNA: TGTGCCAGCAGTAAAGACAGGATCCAGTCCTACGAGCAGTACTTC
CDR3: CASSKDRIQSYEQYF
V: TRBV11-2
J: TRBJ2-7
D: .
size: many

DNA: TGTGCCAGCAGCTTAGCGAGAGGAGCGGGAGCCTACGAGCAGTACTTC
CDR3: CASSLARGAGAYEQYF
V: TRBV7-2
J: TRBJ2-7
D: TRBD2
size: few

DNA: TGCAGTGCTTACCGATTACAGGGACGAGGGGAGACCCAGTACTTC
CDR3: CSAYRLQGRGETQYF
V: TRBV20-1
J: TRBJ2-5
D: .
size: many

DNA: TGCGGCGTTGAAAAGTCCGACAAACTGTACACTGAAGCTTTCTTT
CDR3: CGVEKSDKLYTEAFF
V: TRBV29-1
J: TRBJ1-1
D: .
size: .

DNA: TGCGCCAGCAGCCAGCAGGCTCTTCAGGCCTATGGCTACACCTTC
CDR3: CASSQQALQAYGYTF
V: TRBV4-1
J: TRBJ1-2
D: .
size: .

DNA: TGTGCGACCGCCGAGGCCCGAGTGGGGGCCAACGTCCTGACTTTC
CDR3: CATAEARVGANVLTF
V: TRBV24-1
J: TRBJ2-6
D: .
size: few

DNA: TGTGCCAGCAGTACCCGTCTAGCGGGGGGTGAGCAGTACTTC
CDR3: CASSTRLAGGEQYF
V: TRBV12-3/TRBV12-4
J: TRBJ2-4
D: TRBD2
size: .

DNA: TGTGCCAGCAGGCAGGATACTGGGGCCAACGTCCTGACTTTC
CDR3: CASRQDTGANVLTF
V: TRBV7-9
J: TRBJ2-6
D: .
size: .

DNA: TGCAGTGCTAGGCGACAGGGGGCGCTGAATTCTTACGAGCAGTACTTC
CDR3: CSARRQGALNSYEQYF
V: TRBV20-1
J: TRBJ2-7
D: TRBD1
size: few

DNA: TGCGCCAGCAGATCGGGGGAACAGGCAAACGAGCAGTACTTC
CDR3: CASRSGEQANEQYF
V: TRBV5-1
J: TRBJ2-7
D: .
size: many

DNA: TGTGCCAGCAGCTATGGGCTCGCGGAAGCTTTCTTT
CDR3: CASSYGLAEAFF
V: TRBV3-1
J: TRBJ1-1
D: .
size: .

DNA: TGTGCCAGTAGTGTCAGACAGGGAGGAAATCAGCCCCAGCATTTT
CDR3: CASSVRQGGNQPQHF
V: TRBV19
J: TRBJ1-5
D: TRBD1
size: once

DNA: TGTGCCAGCAGCAGAGGGGTCGGCGGGAGGGAGCACGAGCAGTACTTC
CDR3: CASSRGVGGREHEQYF
V: TRBV7-9
J: TRBJ2-7
D: TRBD2
size: .

DNA: TGTGCCAGCAGCCAAGATCTCGGGGTTGATACGCAGTATTTT
CDR3: CASSQDLGVDTQYF
V: TRBV14
J: TRBJ2-3
D: .
size: .

DNA: TGTGCCAGCAGTGGACCGTTGGGCTACAATGAGCAGTTCTTC
CDR3: CASSGPLGYNEQFF
V: TRBV12-3/TRBV12-4
J: TRBJ2-1
D: .
size: .

DNA: TGCAGCGTGGAACAGGGGGCATGGTATGGCTACACCTTC
CDR3: CSVEQGAWYGYTF
V: TRBV29-1
J: TRBJ1-2
D: TRBD1
size: few

DNA: TGTGCCACCAGTGCAATAGGGGTCACCGGGGAGCTGTTTTTT
CDR3: CATSAIGVTGELFF
V: TRBV24-1
J: TRBJ2-2
D: .
size: once

DNA: TGTGCCAGCAGCTTAGCTCTAGCGGGGGGGAACTACGAGCAGTACTTC
CDR3: CASSLALAGGNYEQYF
V: TRBV7-2
J: TRBJ2-7
D: TRBD2
size: few

DNA: TGCAGTGCTAGGGGGATTAAACTGCCCTCCTACGAGCAGTACTTC
CDR3: CSARGIKLPSYEQYF
V: TRBV20-1
J: TRBJ2-7
D: .
size: many

DNA: TGCAGTGCCTATAGCGGGAGGTCAGCAGATACGCGGTATTTT
CDR3: CSAYSGRSADTRYF
V: TRBV20-1
J: TRBJ2-3
D: TRBD2
size: .

DNA: TGTGCCAGCAGCCAAGAGGGGTTTCCCTACGAGCAGTACTTC
CDR3: CASSQEGFPYEQYF
V: TRBV14
J: TRBJ2-7
D: .
size: .

DNA: TGTGCCAGCAGTACCGCCGGTATCAGGACTAGCGGTTACGAGCAGTACTTC
CDR3: CASSTAGIRTSGYEQYF
V: TRBV27
J: TRBJ2-7
D: TRBD2
size: .

DNA: TGCAGTGCAACAGCGGGAGTGGGATACAATGAGCAGTTCTTC
CDR3: CSATAGVGYNEQFF
V: TRBV20-1
J: TRBJ2-1
D: TRBD2
size: few

DNA: TGTGCCAGCAGCTTTCGGGGCATGACTAGCGCGGATTACGAGCAGTACTTC
CDR3: CASSFRGMTSADYEQYF
V: TRBV5-5
J: TRBJ2-7
D: TRBD2
size: .